A selection of T cell receptor beta chains follows, all from one sample in a study of a mutant IDH1 vaccine in newly diagnosed glioma. Assay used: immunoSEQ multiplex PCR; TCRdb lists only in-frame clones, some missing. The sample yields tens of thousands of clones, 65% to 85% seen once. Sequencing was performed on PBMCs, taken from a glioma patient treated with radiotherapy, temozolomide or both. The receptors shown here come from a man between 18 and 29 years old with glioma. Both conserved end residues are trimmed from each CDR3.

V gene	J gene	CDR3 protein
TRBV29-1	TRBJ1-2	SVAGRQSGYT
TRBV6-5	TRBJ1-1	ASSAHREYTEAF
TRBV5-4	TRBJ1-1	ASSSGGGPEAF
TRBV15	TRBJ1-4	ATSGLSTGRDEKLF
TRBV7-9	TRBJ1-1	ASSLVRGLGEAF
TRBV9	TRBJ1-1	ASSVVANTEAF
TRBV6-5	TRBJ2-7	ASSQPGTGAYEQY
TRBV27	TRBJ2-7	ASSFLGGKYEQY
TRBV6-1	TRBJ1-2	ASSEAGTGGGYT
TRBV11-2	TRBJ1-3	ASSSRGSGNTIY
TRBV6-5	TRBJ1-2	ASSYEGALSPYGYT
TRBV12-5	TRBJ1-1	ASGLVTGLGGAF
TRBV5-1	TRBJ1-2	ASSLLAGEDGYT
TRBV6-6	TRBJ1-2	ASSYSGGWQSYGYT
TRBV7-2	TRBJ2-5	ASSLTGGQETQY
TRBV5-6	TRBJ1-2	ASSLGAEGYT
TRBV7-2	TRBJ1-1	ASSLLPGKTEAF
TRBV7-9	TRBJ2-2	ASSLGSTGLTPGSCF
TRBV11-2	TRBJ1-2	ASSSFTGTWSYGYT
TRBV18	TRBJ1-2	ASSWTGVDYGYT
TRBV5-6	TRBJ1-2	ASSYGQGVVGGYT
TRBV6-5	TRBJ2-1	ASSRGANEQF
TRBV7-9	TRBJ2-4	ASSSTRAVGKNIQY
TRBV30	TRBJ1-3	AWSRPSRGYTIY
TRBV5-1	TRBJ1-1	ASSWGQGGPTNTEAF
TRBV14	TRBJ1-5	ASSQRSLTGKNQPQH
TRBV6-1	TRBJ1-2	ASSEVSVYGYT
TRBV11-2	TRBJ2-7	ASSFLRRSSYEQY
TRBV4-3	TRBJ1-2	ASSQDRSGNGYT